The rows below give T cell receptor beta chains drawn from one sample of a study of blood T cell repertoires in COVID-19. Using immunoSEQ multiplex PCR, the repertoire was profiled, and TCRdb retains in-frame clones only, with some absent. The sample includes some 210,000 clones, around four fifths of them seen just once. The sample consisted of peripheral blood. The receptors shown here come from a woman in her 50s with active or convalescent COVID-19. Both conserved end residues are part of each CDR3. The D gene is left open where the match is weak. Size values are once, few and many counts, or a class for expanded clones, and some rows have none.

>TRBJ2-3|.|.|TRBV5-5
CASSSIGTTDTQYF
TGTGCCAGCAGCTCAATCGGGACAACAGATACGCAGTATTTT
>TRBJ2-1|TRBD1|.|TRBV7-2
CASSLVLGQGAWNEQFF
TGTGCCAGCAGCTTAGTTTTGGGACAGGGGGCATGGAATGAGCAGTTCTTC
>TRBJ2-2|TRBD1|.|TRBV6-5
CASRATGATGELFF
TGTGCCAGCAGGGCGACAGGGGCCACCGGGGAGCTGTTTTTT
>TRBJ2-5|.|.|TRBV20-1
CSAIRQETQYF
TGCAGTGCTATCAGGCAAGAGACCCAGTACTTC
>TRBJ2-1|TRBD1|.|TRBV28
CASRIGGQGGNEQFF
TGTGCCAGCAGAATAGGGGGACAGGGGGGAAATGAGCAGTTCTTC
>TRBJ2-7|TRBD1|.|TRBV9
CASSVVGDRVGEQYF
TGTGCCAGCAGCGTAGTTGGGGACAGGGTCGGTGAGCAGTACTTC
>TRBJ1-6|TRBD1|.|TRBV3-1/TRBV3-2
CASSQGDRNSPLHF
TGTGCCAGCAGCCAAGGGGACAGGAATTCACCCCTCCACTTT
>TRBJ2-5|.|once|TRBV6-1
CASSEGLQGTQYF
TGTGCCAGCAGTGAAGGACTGCAAGGGACCCAGTACTTC
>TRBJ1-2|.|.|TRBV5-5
CASSLEAEGYTF
TGTGCCAGCAGCTTGGAAGCGGAGGGCTACACCTTC
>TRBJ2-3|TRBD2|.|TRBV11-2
CASSSRTRFADTQYF
TGTGCCAGCAGCTCCCGGACTAGGTTCGCAGATACGCAGTATTTT
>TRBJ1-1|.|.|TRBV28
CASSYRDTEAFF
TGTGCCAGCAGTTACAGGGACACTGAAGCTTTCTTT
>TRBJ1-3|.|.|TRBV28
CASSLQQSSGNTIYF
TGTGCCAGCAGTTTACAACAGTCCTCTGGAAACACCATATATTTT
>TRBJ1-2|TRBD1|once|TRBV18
CASSPSTGGRNYGYTF
TGTGCCAGCTCACCGTCGACAGGGGGGCGTAACTATGGCTACACCTTC
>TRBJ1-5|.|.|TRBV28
CASSSFSVVQPQHF
TGTGCCAGCAGTTCTTTTTCAGTGGTGCAGCCCCAGCATTTT
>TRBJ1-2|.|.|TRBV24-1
CATSGPTGVYGYTF
TGTGCCACCAGTGGTCCGACAGGAGTATATGGCTACACCTTC
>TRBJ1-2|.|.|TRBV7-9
CASSTRDTNGYTF
TGTGCCAGCAGCACAAGGGACACCAATGGCTACACCTTC
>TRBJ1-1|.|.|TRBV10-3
CAISERDTNTEAFF
TGTGCCATCAGTGAAAGAGACACGAACACTGAAGCTTTCTTT
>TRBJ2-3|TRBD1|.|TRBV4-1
CASRTSDRGADTQYF
TGCGCCAGTCGCACCTCGGACAGGGGGGCAGATACGCAGTATTTT
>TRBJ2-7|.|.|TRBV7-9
CASSFTGLPGSYEQYF
TGTGCCAGCAGCTTTACTGGACTCCCAGGTTCCTACGAGCAGTACTTC
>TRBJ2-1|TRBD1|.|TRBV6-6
CASRREQGALNEQFF
TGTGCCAGCAGGAGAGAACAGGGGGCTCTGAATGAGCAGTTCTTC
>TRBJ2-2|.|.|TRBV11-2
CASSRPGGGTGELFF
TGTGCCAGCAGCCGGCCGGGTGGGGGGACCGGGGAGCTGTTTTTT
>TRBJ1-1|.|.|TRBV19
CASSIDAAPPIF
TGTGCCAGTAGTATAGACGCGGCCCCCCCGATCTTT
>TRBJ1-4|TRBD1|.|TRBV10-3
CAISEGQGVNEKLFF
TGTGCCATCAGTGAGGGACAGGGAGTTAATGAAAAACTGTTTTTT
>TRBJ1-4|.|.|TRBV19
CASSISSRVRVGEKLFF
TGTGCCAGTAGTATAAGCTCCAGGGTCAGGGTCGGCGAAAAACTGTTTTTT
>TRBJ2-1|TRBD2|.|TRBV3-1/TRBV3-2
CASSQRGFGGRADYNEQFF
TGTGCCAGCAGCCAAAGAGGTTTTGGCGGGAGGGCCGACTACAATGAGCAGTTCTTC
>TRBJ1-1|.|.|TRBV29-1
CSVEEGMTEAFF
TGCAGCGTTGAGGAGGGGATGACTGAAGCTTTCTTT
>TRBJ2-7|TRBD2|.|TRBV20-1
CRASGGGEQYF
TGCAGGGCCTCGGGAGGGGGCGAGCAGTACTTC
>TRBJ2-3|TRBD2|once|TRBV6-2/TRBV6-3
CASSLAGGPADTQYF
TGTGCCAGCAGTCTAGCGGGGGGCCCGGCAGATACGCAGTATTTT
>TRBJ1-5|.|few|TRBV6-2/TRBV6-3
CASSYGGFDNQPQHF
TGTGCCAGCAGTTATGGAGGGTTTGACAATCAGCCCCAGCATTTT
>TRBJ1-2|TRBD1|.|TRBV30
CAGRTGPTDLYGYTF
TGTGCCGGCCGGACAGGCCCAACCGACCTCTATGGCTACACCTTC
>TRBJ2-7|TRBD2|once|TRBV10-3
CAISGGGLAGEQYF
TGTGCCATCAGTGGTGGTGGGCTAGCGGGCGAGCAGTACTTC
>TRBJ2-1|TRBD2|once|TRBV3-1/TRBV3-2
CASSQVVLASGNEQFF
TGTGCCAGCAGCCAAGTTGTACTAGCGTCGGGTAATGAGCAGTTCTTC
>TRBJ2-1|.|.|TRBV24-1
CASQRDLYNEQFF
TGTGCCTCCCAGCGAGACCTCTACAATGAGCAGTTCTTC
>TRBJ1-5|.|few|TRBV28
CASSRTGSNQPQHF
TGTGCCAGCAGCCGGACTGGGAGCAATCAGCCCCAGCATTTT
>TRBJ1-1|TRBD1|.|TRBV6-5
CASSPTGQVNTEAFF
TGTGCCAGCAGCCCGACGGGACAGGTGAACACTGAAGCTTTCTTT
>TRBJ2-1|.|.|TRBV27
CASSRRGENEQFF
TGTGCCAGCAGCCGCAGGGGAGAAAATGAGCAGTTCTTC
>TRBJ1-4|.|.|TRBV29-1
CSVERVTGTNEKLFF
TGCAGCGTTGAAAGGGTGACAGGAACTAATGAAAAACTGTTTTTT
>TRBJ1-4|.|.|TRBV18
CASSPSQSGEKLFF
TGTGCCAGCTCACCGTCACAGAGTGGTGAAAAACTGTTTTTT
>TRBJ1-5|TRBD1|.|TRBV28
CASSPDRGRQPQHF
TGTGCCAGCAGTCCCGACAGGGGTCGACAGCCCCAGCATTTT
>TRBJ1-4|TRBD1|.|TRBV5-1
CASSLQGLGEKLFF
TGCGCCAGCAGCCTACAGGGGCTGGGCGAAAAACTGTTTTTT
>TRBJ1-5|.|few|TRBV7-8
CASSLVWTGNQPQHF
TGTGCCAGCAGCTTAGTTTGGACAGGCAATCAGCCCCAGCATTTT
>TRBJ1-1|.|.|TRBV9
CASSVEGGDTEAFF
TGTGCCAGCAGCGTAGAAGGGGGTGACACTGAAGCTTTCTTT
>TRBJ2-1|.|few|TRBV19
CASSMRDLYNEQFF
TGTGCCAGTAGTATGCGGGACTTGTACAATGAGCAGTTCTTC
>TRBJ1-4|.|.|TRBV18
CASSPGKGAEKLFF
TGTGCCAGCTCACCAGGCAAGGGAGCTGAAAAACTGTTTTTT
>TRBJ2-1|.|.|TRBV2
CASSELGRINNEQFF
TGTGCCAGCAGTGAACTGGGCCGTATCAACAATGAGCAGTTCTTC
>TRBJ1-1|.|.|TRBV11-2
CASSFTKNTEAFF
TGTGCCAGCAGCTTTACAAAAAACACTGAAGCTTTCTTT
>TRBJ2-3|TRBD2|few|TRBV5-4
CASSLGQLAGGGDTQYF
TGTGCCAGCAGCTTGGGCCAACTAGCGGGAGGGGGAGATACGCAGTATTTT
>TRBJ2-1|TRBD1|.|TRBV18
CASSPGQGTNEQFF
TGTGCCAGCTCACCGGGACAGGGTACAAATGAGCAGTTCTTC